The T cell receptor (beta chain) under discussion was sequenced for a study of blood T cell repertoires in COVID-19. Overall study context: Acute and convalescent COVID-19 samples came from the United States, Italy and Spain. PBMCs, B-cell-depleted T cells, or T cells were the source of the cDNA or gDNA that made up the material.

The CDR3 is 15 residues long. Trimming cost V 2 bases and J 7 bases, with 16 bases left between them. Looked up from germline, CDR1 is SGHKS and CDR2 is YYEKEE (reference sequence). Authors' data handling: Nucleated cell number was recorded as an estimate derived from reference gene primer amplification. Method: immunoSEQ multiplex PCR; TCRdb's copy keeps in-frame clones and lacks some. The V and J calls and the clone size are those of that table, but D and trimming were determined from the DNA. Counted here are some 200,000 clones, approximately 80% occurring once; the ten biggest clones make up over 1.2%.

The sequenced material came from peripheral blood. The TCR sequence derives from a middle-aged woman who had recovered from COVID-19. The rearrangement joins TRBV5-5 to TRBJ1-5, with unresolved D. The DNA for the CDR3 is TGTGCCAGCAGCTTAAACGGACTTACGCACCAGCCCCAGCATTTT. It encodes CASSLNGLTHQPQHF.